A selection of T cell receptor beta chains follows, all from one sample in a study of radiotherapy plus CTLA-4 blockade in lung cancer. Assay used: immunoSEQ multiplex PCR; TCRdb lists only in-frame clones, some missing. The repertoire holds about 94,000 clones, with roughly 80% as singletons. Sample: peripheral blood, taken from a patient treated with radiotherapy plus ipilimumab. These receptor sequences come from a human donor with non-small cell lung cancer that progressed on radiotherapy plus ipilimumab. Both conserved end residues are part of each CDR3. The D gene is left open where the match is weak. The size entry is marked missing in some rows and otherwise reads once, few, many or a size class.

CDR3nt: TGTGCCAGCAGGCAAGGACAGACTCTGAACACTGAAGCTTTCTTT
CDR3aa: CASRQGQTLNTEAFF
d_gene: .
abundance: .
j_gene: TRBJ1-1
v_gene: TRBV6-1

CDR3nt: TGTGCCAGCAGTTTTTGGCAGGGTGGAGGGAGCAATCAGCCCCAGCATTTT
CDR3aa: CASSFWQGGGSNQPQHF
d_gene: .
abundance: .
j_gene: TRBJ1-5
v_gene: TRBV28

CDR3nt: TGCGCCAGCAGCCCCGGGGGGGTCAACTCTGGAAACACCATATATTTT
CDR3aa: CASSPGGVNSGNTIYF
d_gene: .
abundance: .
j_gene: TRBJ1-3
v_gene: TRBV5-1

CDR3nt: TGTGCCAGCAGTTTAGTGGGTGGCAGGGGCTACGAGCAGTACTTC
CDR3aa: CASSLVGGRGYEQYF
d_gene: .
abundance: .
j_gene: TRBJ2-7
v_gene: TRBV27

CDR3nt: TGCGCCAGCAGCAGCCCCTCTGGAAACACCATATATTTT
CDR3aa: CASSSPSGNTIYF
d_gene: .
abundance: .
j_gene: TRBJ1-3
v_gene: TRBV5-1

CDR3nt: TGTGCCAGCAGCTTAGTCTGGGGTCCTTACAATGAGCAGTTCTTC
CDR3aa: CASSLVWGPYNEQFF
d_gene: .
abundance: .
j_gene: TRBJ2-1
v_gene: TRBV11-2

CDR3nt: TGTGCCAGCAGCTTCGGGACTAGCGGGGCGAATGAGCAGTTCTTC
CDR3aa: CASSFGTSGANEQFF
d_gene: TRBD2
abundance: once
j_gene: TRBJ2-1
v_gene: TRBV7-2

CDR3nt: TGTGCCTGGAGTCCCGAGATGAACACTGAAGCTTTCTTT
CDR3aa: CAWSPEMNTEAFF
d_gene: .
abundance: .
j_gene: TRBJ1-1
v_gene: TRBV30

CDR3nt: TGCAGCGTTGTAGAGGGGGCGAACACCGGGGAGCTGTTTTTT
CDR3aa: CSVVEGANTGELFF
d_gene: .
abundance: .
j_gene: TRBJ2-2
v_gene: TRBV29-1

CDR3nt: TGTGCCAGCAGCCGTGGGCGGGAGTATGAGCAGTTCTTC
CDR3aa: CASSRGREYEQFF
d_gene: TRBD2
abundance: .
j_gene: TRBJ2-1
v_gene: TRBV7-8

CDR3nt: TGTGCCAGCAGCCAGGACATTGCGTATCAGCCCCAGCATTTT
CDR3aa: CASSQDIAYQPQHF
d_gene: .
abundance: .
j_gene: TRBJ1-5
v_gene: TRBV7-8

CDR3nt: TGTGCCAGCAGCCCTCCTCTAGCGGGAGAGTCCTACGAGCAGTACTTC
CDR3aa: CASSPPLAGESYEQYF
d_gene: TRBD2
abundance: .
j_gene: TRBJ2-7
v_gene: TRBV13

CDR3nt: TGCGCCAGCAGCATCTCGACAGGTAACGAAGCTTTCTTT
CDR3aa: CASSISTGNEAFF
d_gene: .
abundance: .
j_gene: TRBJ1-1
v_gene: TRBV5-1

CDR3nt: TGTGCCAGCAGCCAAGAGCGGACCGGGGGAAGCAATCAGCCCCAGCATTTT
CDR3aa: CASSQERTGGSNQPQHF
d_gene: .
abundance: .
j_gene: TRBJ1-5
v_gene: TRBV4-2

CDR3nt: TGTGCCAACGTGAACCCTGGACAGCAAGGCTACACCTTC
CDR3aa: CANVNPGQQGYTF
d_gene: .
abundance: .
j_gene: TRBJ1-2
v_gene: TRBV2

CDR3nt: TGTGCCAGCAGGACGGCCGCGGGGCATGAGCAGTTCTTC
CDR3aa: CASRTAAGHEQFF
d_gene: .
abundance: .
j_gene: TRBJ2-1
v_gene: TRBV27

CDR3nt: TGTGCCAGCAGTTTCAGGGGAACTGGAAACACCATATATTTT
CDR3aa: CASSFRGTGNTIYF
d_gene: .
abundance: .
j_gene: TRBJ1-3
v_gene: TRBV27

CDR3nt: TGTGCCTACCGGACTAGCGGGAGTACCGGGGAGCTGTTTTTT
CDR3aa: CAYRTSGSTGELFF
d_gene: TRBD2
abundance: .
j_gene: TRBJ2-2
v_gene: TRBV28

CDR3nt: TGTGCCAGCAGTTTATATTATTCCCCAGCGCACTCCTACGAGCAGTACTTC
CDR3aa: CASSLYYSPAHSYEQYF
d_gene: .
abundance: once
j_gene: TRBJ2-7
v_gene: TRBV28

CDR3nt: TGTGCCAGCAGCCGGGGGCCACTAGCGCAAGAGACCCAGTACTTC
CDR3aa: CASSRGPLAQETQYF
d_gene: .
abundance: once
j_gene: TRBJ2-5
v_gene: TRBV7-6

CDR3nt: TGCGCCAGCAGCTTGGCCGTAGGGGCCGCTGAAGCTTTCTTT
CDR3aa: CASSLAVGAAEAFF
d_gene: .
abundance: .
j_gene: TRBJ1-1
v_gene: TRBV5-1

CDR3nt: TGTGCCAGCACCCAATCGGGGGGAGTCACTGAAGCTTTCTTT
CDR3aa: CASTQSGGVTEAFF
d_gene: .
abundance: .
j_gene: TRBJ1-1
v_gene: TRBV6-5

CDR3nt: TGTGCCAGCAGTGAAGGCGGGAGTATCTACAATGAGCAGTTCTTC
CDR3aa: CASSEGGSIYNEQFF
d_gene: TRBD2
abundance: .
j_gene: TRBJ2-1
v_gene: TRBV2

CDR3nt: TGTGCCACCGACAGGGAATCATATGGCTACACCTTC
CDR3aa: CATDRESYGYTF
d_gene: TRBD1
abundance: .
j_gene: TRBJ1-2
v_gene: TRBV2

CDR3nt: TGTGCCATCAGGGACCTGGGACAAGCCTACGAGCAGTACTTC
CDR3aa: CAIRDLGQAYEQYF
d_gene: .
abundance: .
j_gene: TRBJ2-7
v_gene: TRBV10-3

CDR3nt: TGTGCCAGCAGTGAGGGTGGGGAAACCGGGGAGCTGTTTTTT
CDR3aa: CASSEGGETGELFF
d_gene: .
abundance: medium-sized
j_gene: TRBJ2-2
v_gene: TRBV6-4

CDR3nt: TGTGCCAGCACCTTCCGAGGGGGCGAAGGTGGCTACACCTTC
CDR3aa: CASTFRGGEGGYTF
d_gene: TRBD1
abundance: .
j_gene: TRBJ1-2
v_gene: TRBV28

CDR3nt: TGTGCCAGCAGCTCCTCCCTAGCGGCTAACTACAATGAGCAGTTCTTC
CDR3aa: CASSSSLAANYNEQFF
d_gene: TRBD2
abundance: .
j_gene: TRBJ2-1
v_gene: TRBV11-2

CDR3nt: TGTGCCAGCAGCTTAAACGGAGCGGGCGCCTACAATGAGCAGTTCTTC
CDR3aa: CASSLNGAGAYNEQFF
d_gene: .
abundance: .
j_gene: TRBJ2-1
v_gene: TRBV7-8

CDR3nt: TGTGCCAGCAGCCAAGATTTAAGGTTTAGTGGCACAGATACGCAGTATTTT
CDR3aa: CASSQDLRFSGTDTQYF
d_gene: .
abundance: .
j_gene: TRBJ2-3
v_gene: TRBV14

CDR3nt: TGTGCCAGCAGTCCTGGAGCAAGGAATGAGCAGTTCTTC
CDR3aa: CASSPGARNEQFF
d_gene: .
abundance: .
j_gene: TRBJ2-1
v_gene: TRBV7-3